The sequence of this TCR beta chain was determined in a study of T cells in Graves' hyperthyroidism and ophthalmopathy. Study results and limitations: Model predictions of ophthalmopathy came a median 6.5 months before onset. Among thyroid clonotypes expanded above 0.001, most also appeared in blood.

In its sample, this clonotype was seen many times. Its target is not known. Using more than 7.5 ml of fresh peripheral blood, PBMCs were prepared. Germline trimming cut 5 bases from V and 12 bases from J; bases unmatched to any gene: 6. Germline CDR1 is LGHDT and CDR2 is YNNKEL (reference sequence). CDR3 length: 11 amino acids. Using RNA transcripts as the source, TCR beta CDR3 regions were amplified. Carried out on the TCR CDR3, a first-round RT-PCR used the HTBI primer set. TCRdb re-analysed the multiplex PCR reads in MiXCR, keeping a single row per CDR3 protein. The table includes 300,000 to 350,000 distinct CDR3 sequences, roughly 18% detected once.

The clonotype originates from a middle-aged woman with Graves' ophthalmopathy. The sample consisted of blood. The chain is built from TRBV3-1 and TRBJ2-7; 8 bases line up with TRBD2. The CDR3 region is CASSSGTRRYF. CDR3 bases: TGTGCCAGCAGCTCCGGGACTAGGCGGTACTTC.